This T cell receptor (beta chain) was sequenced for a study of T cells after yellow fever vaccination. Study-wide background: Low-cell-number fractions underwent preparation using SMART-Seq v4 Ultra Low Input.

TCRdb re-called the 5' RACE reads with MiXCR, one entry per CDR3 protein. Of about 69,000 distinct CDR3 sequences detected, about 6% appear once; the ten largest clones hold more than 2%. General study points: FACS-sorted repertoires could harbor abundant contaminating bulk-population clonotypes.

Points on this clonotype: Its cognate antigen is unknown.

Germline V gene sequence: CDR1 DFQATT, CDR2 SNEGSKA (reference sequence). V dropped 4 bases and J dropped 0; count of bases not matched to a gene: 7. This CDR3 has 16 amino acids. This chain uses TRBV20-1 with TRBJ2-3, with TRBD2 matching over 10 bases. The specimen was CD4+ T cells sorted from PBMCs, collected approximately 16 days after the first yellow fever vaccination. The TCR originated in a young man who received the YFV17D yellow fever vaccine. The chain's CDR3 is CSAKLTSGFSTDTQYF. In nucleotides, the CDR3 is TGCAGTGCTAAGCTGACTAGCGGGTTTAGCACAGATACGCAGTATTTT.